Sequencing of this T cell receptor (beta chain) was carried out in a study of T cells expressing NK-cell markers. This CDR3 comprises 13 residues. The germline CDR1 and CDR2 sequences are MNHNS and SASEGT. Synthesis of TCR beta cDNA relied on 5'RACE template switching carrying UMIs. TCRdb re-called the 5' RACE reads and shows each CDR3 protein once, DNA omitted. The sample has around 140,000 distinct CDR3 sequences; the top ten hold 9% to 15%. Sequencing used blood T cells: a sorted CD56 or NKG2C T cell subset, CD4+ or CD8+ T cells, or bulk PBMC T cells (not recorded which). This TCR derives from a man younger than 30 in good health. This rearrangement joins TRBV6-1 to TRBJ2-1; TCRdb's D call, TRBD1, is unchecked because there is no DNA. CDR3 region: CASGLGQGSEQFF.